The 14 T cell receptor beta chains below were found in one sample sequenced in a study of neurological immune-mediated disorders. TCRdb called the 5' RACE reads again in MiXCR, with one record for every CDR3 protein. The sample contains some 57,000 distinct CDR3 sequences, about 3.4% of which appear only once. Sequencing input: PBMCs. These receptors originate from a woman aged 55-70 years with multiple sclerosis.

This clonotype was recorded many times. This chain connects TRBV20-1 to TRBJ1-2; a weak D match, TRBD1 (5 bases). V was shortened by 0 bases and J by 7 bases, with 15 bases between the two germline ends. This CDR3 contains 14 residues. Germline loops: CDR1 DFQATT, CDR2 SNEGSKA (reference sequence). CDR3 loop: CSARDRAGSVGYTF. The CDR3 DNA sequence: TGCAGTGCTAGAGATCGGGCAGGGTCGGTTGGCTACACCTTC.

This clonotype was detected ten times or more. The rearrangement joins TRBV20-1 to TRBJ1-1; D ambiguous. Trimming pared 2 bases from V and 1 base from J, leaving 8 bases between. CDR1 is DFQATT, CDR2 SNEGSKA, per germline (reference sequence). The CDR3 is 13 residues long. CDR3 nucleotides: TGCAGTGCTAGACGCCCAGAGAACACTGAAGCTTTCTTT. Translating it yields CSARRPENTEAFF.

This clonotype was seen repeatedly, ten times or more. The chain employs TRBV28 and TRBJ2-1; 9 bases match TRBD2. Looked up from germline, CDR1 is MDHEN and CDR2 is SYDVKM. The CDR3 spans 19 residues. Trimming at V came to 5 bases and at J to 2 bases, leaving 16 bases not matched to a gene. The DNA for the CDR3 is TGTGCCAGCAGTCCGTGGTCGGGACTAGCAGGGTCACCCTACAATGAGCAGTTCTTC. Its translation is CASSPWSGLAGSPYNEQFF.

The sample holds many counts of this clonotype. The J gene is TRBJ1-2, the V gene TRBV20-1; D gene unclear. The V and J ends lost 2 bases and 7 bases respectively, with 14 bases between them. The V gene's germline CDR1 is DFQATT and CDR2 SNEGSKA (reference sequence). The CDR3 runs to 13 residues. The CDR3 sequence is CSARYDGLSGYTF. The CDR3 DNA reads TGCAGTGCTAGATACGACGGGCTATCTGGCTACACCTTC.

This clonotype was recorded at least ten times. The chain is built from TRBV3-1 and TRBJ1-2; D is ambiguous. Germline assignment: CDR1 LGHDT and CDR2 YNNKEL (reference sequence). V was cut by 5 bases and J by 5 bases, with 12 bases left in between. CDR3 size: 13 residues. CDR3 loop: CASSIPTEYGYTF. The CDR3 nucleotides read TGTGCCAGCAGCATCCCCACGGAATATGGCTACACCTTC. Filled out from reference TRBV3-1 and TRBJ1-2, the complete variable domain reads DTAVSQTPKYLVTQMGNDKSIKCEQNLGHDTMYWYKQDSKKFLKIMFSYNNKELIINETVPNRFSPKSPDKAHLNLHINSLELGDSAVYFCASSIPTEYGYTFGSGTRLTVV.

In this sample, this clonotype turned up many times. The chain's CDR3 is CASSLRGSYNEQFF. As DNA, the CDR3 is TGTGCCAGCAGCTTAAGGGGATCCTACAATGAGCAGTTCTTC. The chain employs TRBV7-3 and TRBJ2-1; D ambiguous. CDR3 length equals 14 residues. Trimming cost V 1 base and J 1 base, with 5 bases left between them. The germline V gene encodes CDR1 SGHTA and CDR2 FQGTGA.

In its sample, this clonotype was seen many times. CDR3 coding DNA: TGTGCCAGCACGGCTAGCGGGGTAAGAGAGGAGCAGTTCTTC. Its protein product is CASTASGVREEQFF. J is TRBJ2-1 and V is TRBV11-2, with TRBD2 matching 9 bases. Germline CDR1 and CDR2: SGHAT and FQNNGV. The CDR3 runs to 14 residues. Trimming removed 7 bases from V and 10 bases from J; junction bases left unmatched: 11.

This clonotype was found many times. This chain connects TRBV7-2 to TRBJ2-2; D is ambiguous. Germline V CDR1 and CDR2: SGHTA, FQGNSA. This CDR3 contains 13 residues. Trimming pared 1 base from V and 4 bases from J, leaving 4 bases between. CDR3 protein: CASSLVSTGELFF. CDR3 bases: TGTGCCAGCAGCTTAGTAAGCACCGGGGAGCTGTTTTTT.

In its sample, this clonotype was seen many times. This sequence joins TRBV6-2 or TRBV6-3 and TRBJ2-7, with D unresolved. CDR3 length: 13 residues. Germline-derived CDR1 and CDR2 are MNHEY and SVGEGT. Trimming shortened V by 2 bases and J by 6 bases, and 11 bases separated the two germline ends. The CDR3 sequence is CASSYPYNGEQYF. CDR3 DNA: TGTGCCAGCAGTTACCCTTACAATGGCGAGCAGTACTTC.

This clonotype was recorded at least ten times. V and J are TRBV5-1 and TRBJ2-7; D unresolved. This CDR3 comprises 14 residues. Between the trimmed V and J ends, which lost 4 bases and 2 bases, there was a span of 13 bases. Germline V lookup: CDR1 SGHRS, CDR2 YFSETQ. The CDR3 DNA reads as TGCGCCAGCAGCCTGGTCGGTCAGACCTACGAGCAGTACTTC. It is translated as CASSLVGQTYEQYF. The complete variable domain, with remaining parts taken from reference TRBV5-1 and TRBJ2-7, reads KAGVTQTPRYLIKTRGQQVTLSCSPISGHRSVSWYQQTPGQGLQFLFEYFSETQRNKGNFPGRFSGRQFSNSRSEMNVSTLELGDSALYLCASSLVGQTYEQYFGPGTRLTVT.

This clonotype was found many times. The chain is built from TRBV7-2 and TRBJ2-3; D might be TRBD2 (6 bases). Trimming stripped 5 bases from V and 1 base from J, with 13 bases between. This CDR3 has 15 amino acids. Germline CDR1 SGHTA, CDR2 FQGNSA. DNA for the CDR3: TGTGCCAGCAGCCTTAGCGGAGTGGGCACAGATACGCAGTATTTT. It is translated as CASSLSGVGTDTQYF. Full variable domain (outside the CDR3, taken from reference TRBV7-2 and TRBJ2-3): GAGVSQSPSNKVTEKGKDVELRCDPISGHTALYWYRQSLGQGLEFLIYFQGNSAPDKSGLPSDRFSAERTGGSVSTLTIQRTQQEDSAVYLCASSLSGVGTDTQYFGPGTRLTVL.

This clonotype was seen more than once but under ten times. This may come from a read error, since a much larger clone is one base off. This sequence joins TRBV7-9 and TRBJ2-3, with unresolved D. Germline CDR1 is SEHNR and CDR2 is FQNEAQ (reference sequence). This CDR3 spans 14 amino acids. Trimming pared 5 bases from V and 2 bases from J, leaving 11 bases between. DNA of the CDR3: TGTGCCAGCAGCCGAGGAATATCCACAGATACGCAGTATTTT. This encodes CASSRGISTDTQYF. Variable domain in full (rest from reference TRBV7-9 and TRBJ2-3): DTGVSQNPRHKITKRGQNVTFRCDPISEHNRLYWYRQTLGQGPEFLTYFQNEAQLEKSRLLSDRFSAERPKGSFSTLEIQRTEQGDSAMYLCASSRGISTDTQYFGPGTRLTVL.

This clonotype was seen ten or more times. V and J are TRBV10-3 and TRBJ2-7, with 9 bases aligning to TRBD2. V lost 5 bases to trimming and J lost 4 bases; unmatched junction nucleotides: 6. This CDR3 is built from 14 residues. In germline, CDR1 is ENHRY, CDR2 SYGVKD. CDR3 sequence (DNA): TGTGCCATCAGTATTAGCGGGGGCCCTTACGAGCAGTACTTC. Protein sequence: CAISISGGPYEQYF.

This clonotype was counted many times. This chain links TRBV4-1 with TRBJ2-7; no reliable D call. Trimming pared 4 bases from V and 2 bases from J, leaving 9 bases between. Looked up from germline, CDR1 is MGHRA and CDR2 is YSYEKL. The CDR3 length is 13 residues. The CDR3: CASSPYGAYEQYF. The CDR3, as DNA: TGCGCCAGCAGCCCCTATGGGGCCTACGAGCAGTACTTC.